The rows below give T cell receptor beta chains drawn from one sample of a study of T cells in Graves' hyperthyroidism and ophthalmopathy. TCRdb processed the multiplex PCR reads anew with MiXCR; each CDR3 protein has one entry. Among about 300,000 distinct CDR3 sequences listed, around a quarter were seen once. The specimen sequenced was blood. All receptors come from a man aged 40-55 years with Graves' hyperthyroidism that later progressed to Graves' ophthalmopathy. Both conserved end residues are part of each CDR3. D genes are given only for firm matches. Expanded clones are given a class, and other clones once, few, many or no size at all.

j_gene: TRBJ2-7
abundance: many
v_gene: TRBV6-1
d_gene: -
CDR3aa: CASVTSSYEQYF
CDR3nt: TGTGCCAGCGTGACTAGCTCCTACGAGCAGTACTTC

j_gene: TRBJ1-1
abundance: many
v_gene: TRBV7-9
d_gene: TRBD1
CDR3aa: CASSLRQGDTEAFF
CDR3nt: TGTGCCAGCAGTCTCAGACAGGGGGACACTGAAGCTTTCTTT

j_gene: TRBJ1-1
abundance: -
v_gene: TRBV15
d_gene: -
CDR3aa: CATSRAQDINRQAFF
CDR3nt: TGTGCCACCAGCAGAGCCCAAGACATCAACCGGCAGGCTTTCTTT

j_gene: TRBJ2-4
abundance: -
v_gene: TRBV29-1
d_gene: -
CDR3aa: CSVEAGDRYIQYF
CDR3nt: TGCAGCGTTGAAGCGGGGGATAGATACATTCAGTACTTC

j_gene: TRBJ2-7
abundance: -
v_gene: TRBV20-1
d_gene: -
CDR3aa: CSARRPFRGNGSFEQHF
CDR3nt: TGCAGTGCCCGACGACCTTTTCGCGGGAATGGTAGCTTCGAGCAGCACTTC

j_gene: TRBJ2-5
abundance: few
v_gene: TRBV6-5
d_gene: -
CDR3aa: CASSTGPQETQYF
CDR3nt: TGTGCCAGCAGCACAGGGCCCCAAGAGACCCAGTACTTC

j_gene: TRBJ2-7
abundance: many
v_gene: TRBV29-1
d_gene: -
CDR3aa: CSVVGLGSYEQYF
CDR3nt: TGCAGCGTTGTTGGGCTGGGCTCCTACGAGCAGTACTTC

j_gene: TRBJ2-7
abundance: many
v_gene: TRBV28
d_gene: -
CDR3aa: CASTKAWGPYEQYF
CDR3nt: TGTGCCAGCACCAAAGCGTGGGGCCCCTACGAGCAGTACTTC

j_gene: TRBJ1-1
abundance: many
v_gene: TRBV6-5
d_gene: -
CDR3aa: CASNNMNTEAFF
CDR3nt: TGTGCCAGCAACAACATGAACACTGAAGCTTTCTTT

j_gene: TRBJ2-5
abundance: many
v_gene: TRBV12-3/TRBV12-4
d_gene: -
CDR3aa: CASSLNSDQETQYF
CDR3nt: TGTGCCAGCAGCTTAAACAGCGACCAAGAGACCCAGTACTTC

j_gene: TRBJ2-5
abundance: -
v_gene: TRBV6-2/TRBV6-3
d_gene: -
CDR3aa: CASSYSTTTQYF
CDR3nt: TGTGCCAGCAGTTACTCGACGACGACCCAGTACTTC

j_gene: TRBJ1-5
abundance: many
v_gene: TRBV20-1
d_gene: -
CDR3aa: CSGGGHSNQPQHF
CDR3nt: TGCAGTGGAGGGGGTCATAGCAATCAGCCCCAGCATTTT

j_gene: TRBJ2-5
abundance: -
v_gene: TRBV15
d_gene: -
CDR3aa: CATSKEAGQETQYF
CDR3nt: TGTGCCACCAGCAAGGAAGCAGGGCAAGAGACCCAGTACTTC

j_gene: TRBJ2-6
abundance: many
v_gene: TRBV6-2/TRBV6-3
d_gene: -
CDR3aa: CASSNPISGANVLTF
CDR3nt: TGTGCCAGCTCTAACCCTATCTCTGGGGCCAACGTCCTGACTTTC

j_gene: TRBJ2-6
abundance: many
v_gene: TRBV10-3
d_gene: -
CDR3aa: CAIRPDSSGANVLTF
CDR3nt: TGTGCCATCAGACCGGACAGCTCTGGGGCCAACGTCCTGACTTTC

j_gene: TRBJ2-5
abundance: -
v_gene: TRBV20-1
d_gene: -
CDR3aa: CSASLAEEETQYF
CDR3nt: TGCAGTGCTAGTTTGGCGGAAGAAGAGACCCAGTACTTC